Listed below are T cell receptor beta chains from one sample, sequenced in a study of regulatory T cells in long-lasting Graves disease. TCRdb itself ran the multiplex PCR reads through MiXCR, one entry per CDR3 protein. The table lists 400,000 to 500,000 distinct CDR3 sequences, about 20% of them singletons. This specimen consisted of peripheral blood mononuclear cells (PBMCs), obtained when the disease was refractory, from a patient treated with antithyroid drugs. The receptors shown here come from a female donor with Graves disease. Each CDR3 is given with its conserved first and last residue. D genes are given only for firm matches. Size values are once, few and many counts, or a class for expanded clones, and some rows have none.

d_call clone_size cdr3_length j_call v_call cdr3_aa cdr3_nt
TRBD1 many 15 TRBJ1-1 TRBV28 CASSPFGTGHTEAFF TGTGCCAGCAGCCCCTTCGGGACAGGGCACACTGAAGCTTTCTTT
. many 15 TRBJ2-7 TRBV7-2 CASSYSPGAAYEQYF TGTGCCAGCAGCTACAGCCCCGGGGCAGCTTACGAGCAGTACTTC
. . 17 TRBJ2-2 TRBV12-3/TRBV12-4 CASSQAPGAENTGELFF TGTGCCAGCAGCCAGGCCCCGGGGGCTGAGAACACCGGGGAGCTGTTTTTT
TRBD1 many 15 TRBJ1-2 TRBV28 CASSPGQFPLYGYTF TGTGCCAGCAGTCCGGGACAGTTCCCCCTCTATGGCTACACCTTC
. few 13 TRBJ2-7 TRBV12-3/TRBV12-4 CASSLAGSNEQYF TGTGCCAGCAGTTTAGCTGGGAGTAACGAGCAGTACTTC
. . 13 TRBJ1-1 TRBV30 CARAPVTGTEAFF TGTGCCCGGGCACCCGTAACGGGCACTGAAGCTTTCTTT
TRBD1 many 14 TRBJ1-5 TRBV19 CASSTGTGNQPQHF TGTGCCAGCAGCACCGGGACAGGTAATCAGCCCCAGCATTTT
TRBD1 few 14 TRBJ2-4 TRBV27 CASSPGQGKNIQYF TGTGCCAGCAGTCCTGGACAGGGAAAAAACATTCAGTACTTC
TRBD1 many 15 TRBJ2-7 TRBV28 CASSFGQGAVYEQYF TGTGCCAGCAGTTTTGGACAGGGGGCTGTCTACGAGCAGTACTTC
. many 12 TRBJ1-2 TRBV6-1 CASSEPRQDYTF TGTGCCAGCAGCGAGCCGAGACAGGACTACACCTTC
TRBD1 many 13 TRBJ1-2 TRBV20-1 CSASPDRDYGYTF TGCAGTGCTAGTCCCGACAGGGACTATGGCTACACCTTC
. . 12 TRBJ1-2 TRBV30 CAWNRNMAGYTF TGTGCCTGGAACCGGAACATGGCTGGCTACACCTTC
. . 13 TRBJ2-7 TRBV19 CATRRAGDYEQYF TGTGCCACCCGTCGCGCAGGGGACTACGAGCAGTACTTC
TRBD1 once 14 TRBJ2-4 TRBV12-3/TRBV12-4 CASSTTGGKNIQYF TGTGCCAGCAGCACCACAGGGGGAAAAAACATTCAGTACTTC
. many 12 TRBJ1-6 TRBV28 CATSGRDSPLHF TGTGCCACCTCCGGGAGAGATTCACCCCTCCACTTT
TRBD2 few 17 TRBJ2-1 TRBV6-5 CASSYSQPGLADNGQFF TGTGCCAGCAGTTACTCACAACCGGGACTAGCGGACAATGGGCAGTTCTTC
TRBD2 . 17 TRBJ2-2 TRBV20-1 CSAKGRANGRAAGELFF TGCAGTGCTAAAGGGAGGGCCAACGGGAGGGCCGCCGGGGAGCTGTTTTTT
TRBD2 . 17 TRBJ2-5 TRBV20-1 CSARMIAGGPVRETQYF TGCAGTGCTAGGATGATAGCGGGAGGGCCCGTCCGTGAGACCCAGTACTTC
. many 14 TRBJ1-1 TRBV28 CASRETGINTEAFF TGTGCCAGCAGGGAGACAGGAATCAACACTGAAGCTTTCTTT
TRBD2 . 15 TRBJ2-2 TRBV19 CASSISGSSSGELFF TGTGCCAGTAGTATTAGCGGGAGCAGTTCCGGGGAGCTGTTTTTT
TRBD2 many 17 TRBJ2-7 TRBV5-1 CASSLGLAGVNSYEQYF TGCGCCAGCAGCTTGGGACTAGCGGGAGTGAACTCCTACGAGCAGTACTTC
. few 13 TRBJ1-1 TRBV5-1 CASSLRIGAEAFF TGCGCCAGCAGCTTGCGAATAGGCGCTGAAGCTTTCTTT
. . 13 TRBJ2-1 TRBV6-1 CASSTGRYNEQFF TGTGCCAGCAGCACTGGGCGCTACAATGAGCAGTTCTTC
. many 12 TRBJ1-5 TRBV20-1 CSARGGNQPQHF TGCAGTGCTAGGGGTGGCAATCAGCCCCAGCATTTT
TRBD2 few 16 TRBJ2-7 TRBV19 CASSIAWTSGSYEQYF TGTGCCAGTAGTATAGCTTGGACTAGCGGGAGCTACGAGCAGTACTTC
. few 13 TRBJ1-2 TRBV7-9 CASSSARGFGYTF TGTGCCAGCAGCTCCGCTCGGGGGTTTGGCTACACCTTC
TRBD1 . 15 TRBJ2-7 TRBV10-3 CAISSIPGQSYEQYF TGTGCCATCAGTTCGATCCCGGGACAGTCTTACGAGCAGTACTTC
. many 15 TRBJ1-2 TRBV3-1 CASSQDAPGNYGYTF TGTGCCAGCAGCCAAGACGCGCCGGGGAACTATGGCTACACCTTC
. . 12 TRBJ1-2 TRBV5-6 CASSLQLYGYTF TGTGCCAGCAGCTTACAGCTCTATGGCTACACCTTC
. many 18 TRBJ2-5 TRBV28 CASSFPTGDPGPQETQYF TGTGCCAGCAGTTTTCCTACGGGGGACCCCGGCCCTCAAGAGACCCAGTACTTC
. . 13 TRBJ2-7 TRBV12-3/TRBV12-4 CASSLRGSYEQHF TGTGCCAGCAGTCTTCGAGGTTCCTACGAGCAGCACTTC
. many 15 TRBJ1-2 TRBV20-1 CSAPTPGDPSGGYTF TGCAGTGCGCCGACGCCGGGCGATCCTTCGGGCGGCTACACCTTC
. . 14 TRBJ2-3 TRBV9 CASSVGPYTDTQYF TGTGCCAGCAGCGTAGGTCCTTACACAGATACGCAGTATTTT
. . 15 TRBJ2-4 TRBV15 CATSRGDSGQGTRYF TGTGCCACCAGCAGAGGAGACTCCGGGCAAGGTACTCGGTACTTC
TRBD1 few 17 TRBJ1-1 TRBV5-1 CASSLDGTGRPNTEAFF TGCGCCAGCAGCTTGGACGGGACAGGGAGACCGAACACTGAAGCTTTCTTT
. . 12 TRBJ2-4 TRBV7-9 CASSPPRDIQYF TGTGCCAGCAGCCCCCCGAGGGACATTCAGTACTTC
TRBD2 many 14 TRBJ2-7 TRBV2 CASEEEGGPGEQYF TGTGCCAGCGAGGAGGAGGGAGGGCCGGGGGAGCAGTACTTC
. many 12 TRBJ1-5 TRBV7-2 CASSRAGQPQHF TGTGCCAGCAGCCGAGCTGGTCAGCCCCAGCATTTT
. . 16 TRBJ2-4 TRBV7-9 CASSHGGGQAKNIQYF TGTGCCAGCAGCCACGGTGGGGGTCAGGCCAAAAACATTCAGTACTTC
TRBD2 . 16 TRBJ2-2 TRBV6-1 CASRGREGSHTGELFF TGTGCCAGCAGGGGCCGGGAGGGTAGTCACACCGGGGAGCTGTTTTTT